This T cell receptor beta chain was identified in a study of identifying expanded T cells in peripheral blood. The method was immunoSEQ multiplex PCR; TCRdb's version includes in-frame clones alone and lacks a portion of them. The table records 50,000 to 75,000 clones, approximately 89% of them present only once. Findings and caveats of the study: Technical replicates showed about 1.1 changed clones; around two weeks 15 to 20; four weeks 19. Variance in clone template counts between roughly two-week samples significantly increased with total template count across all healthy donors.

No infections or other immune events were documented during collection. There are 14 residues in the CDR3. With 8 bases removed from V and 1 base from J, the gap between germline ends came to 14 bases. Germline CDR1 MDHEN, CDR2 SYDVKM. With regard to this clone: Antigen: not known.

The origin of this receptor is a person aged 18-70 years in good health. The sequenced sample consisted of blood. The J gene is TRBJ1-1, the V gene TRBV28; no clear D. In nucleotides, the CDR3 is TGTGCCAGCGAGCTGGACCGAGAGAACACTGAAGCTTTCTTT. As protein: CASELDRENTEAFF.